The 27 T cell receptor beta chains below come from one sample, sequenced in a study of long-term antiretroviral therapy in people with HIV. Run at survey level, the immunoSEQ assay was version v3.0. Some clones are missing from TCRdb's copy, which holds only in-frame ones; the method was immunoSEQ multiplex PCR. The sample holds about 36,000 clones, approximately 83% seen once. Sequenced material: unsorted PBMCs, taken 2.2 years after starting antiretroviral therapy. The receptors shown here come from a man aged 18-30 years with HIV.

The chain employs TRBV7-2 and TRBJ2-7, with TRBD2 matching 7 bases. The CDR3 covers 14 residues. V was pared by 2 bases and J by 4 bases, with 5 bases of the junction left unmatched. CDR1 is SGHTA and CDR2 is FQGNSA in the germline V gene. Here the CDR3 DNA reads TGTGCCAGCAGCTTATCGCGGGAGTTTTACGAGCAGTACTTC. Its translation: CASSLSREFYEQYF.

This clone was seen only a few times. The genes are TRBV5-4 and TRBJ2-7; no clear D. This CDR3 contains 13 residues. V was shortened by 4 bases and J by 2 bases, with 10 bases between the two germline ends. Germline V CDR1 and CDR2: SGHNT, YYREEE (reference sequence). This CDR3 reads CASSLGDPYEQYF. For the CDR3, the DNA is TGTGCCAGCAGCCTCGGCGACCCCTACGAGCAGTACTTC. Using reference TRBV5-4 and TRBJ2-7 for the parts outside the CDR3, the full variable domain is ETGVTQSPTHLIKTRGQQVTLRCSSQSGHNTVSWYQQALGQGPQFIFQYYREEENGRGNFPPRFSGLQFPNYSSELNVNALELDDSALYLCASSLGDPYEQYFGPGTRLTVT.

This chain uses TRBV14 with TRBJ2-7; TRBD2 matches 7 bases. The trim removed 4 bases at V and 4 bases at J, leaving 4 bases unmatched. From germline, CDR1 is SGHDN and CDR2 FVKESK. The length of the CDR3 is 13 residues. For the CDR3, the DNA is TGTGCCAGCAGCCCAACAGCGGGGTACGAGCAGTACTTC. Translation gives CASSPTAGYEQYF. Using reference TRBV14 and TRBJ2-7 for the parts outside the CDR3, the full variable domain is EAGVTQFPSHSVIEKGQTVTLRCDPISGHDNLYWYRRVMGKEIKFLLHFVKESKQDESGMPNNRFLAERTGGTYSTLKVQPAELEDSGVYFCASSPTAGYEQYFGPGTRLTVT.

The V and J genes are TRBV2 and TRBJ2-3; 9 bases are shared with TRBD2. Germline V gives CDR1 SNHLY, CDR2 FYNNEI. This CDR3 is built from 14 residues. Unmatched junction bases numbered 1, after V lost 4 bases and J lost 2 bases. The CDR3 spells CASSVAGDTDTQYF. CDR3 sequence (DNA): TGTGCCAGCAGTGTAGCGGGGGACACAGATACGCAGTATTTT.

J is TRBJ2-1 and V is TRBV1; whether TRBD2, the table's D call, matches the DNA was not checked. TRBV1 is an annotated pseudogene. This CDR3 has 15 residues. In nucleotides, the CDR3 is TGCACCAGCAGCCAAGTAAATAGCGGGGGCAATGAGCAGTTCTTC. It encodes CTSSQVNSGGNEQFF.

This sequence joins TRBV19 and TRBJ2-4; the D gene is possibly TRBD1 (6 bases). Trimming pared 5 bases from V and 8 bases from J, leaving 13 bases between. Germline V gene sequence: CDR1 LNHDA, CDR2 SQIVND (reference sequence). CDR3 length: 13 amino acids. CDR3 sequence (DNA): TGTGCCAGTAGTTTTGGACAGAGAGACATTCAGTACTTC. This translates into CASSFGQRDIQYF. Full variable domain (missing parts from reference TRBV19 and TRBJ2-4): DGGITQSPKYLFRKEGQNVTLSCEQNLNHDAMYWYRQDPGQGLRLIYYSQIVNDFQKGDIAEGYSVSREKKESFPLTVTSAQKNPTAFYLCASSFGQRDIQYFGAGTRLSVL.

The table lists this clone with a count of one. The J gene is TRBJ2-7, the V gene TRBV6-1, with 8 positions matching TRBD2. V was pared by 6 bases and J by 0 bases, with 7 bases of the junction left unmatched. This CDR3 comprises 15 residues. The germline V gene encodes CDR1 MNHNS and CDR2 SASEGT. In nucleotides, the CDR3 is TGTGCCAGCAGCGGGGAGCGGGGGAACTCCTACGAGCAGTACTTC. Protein: CASSGERGNSYEQYF.

This clone was detected a few times. The V gene is TRBV11-2, the J gene TRBJ2-1; D gene ambiguous. The CDR3 sequence is 11 residues long. Deletions cut 2 bases from V and 6 bases from J, with 2 bases between. Germline V gives CDR1 SGHAT, CDR2 FQNNGV. This CDR3 is CASSLFNEQFF. The CDR3 coding sequence is TGTGCCAGCAGCTTATTCAATGAGCAGTTCTTC.

V gene TRBV19 combines with J gene TRBJ2-7; 9 bases line up with TRBD1. Losses at the gene ends were 6 bases for V and 4 bases for J; bases not matched to a gene: 10. This CDR3 contains 15 residues. Looked up from germline, CDR1 is LNHDA and CDR2 is SQIVND (reference sequence). Here the CDR3 DNA reads TGTGCCAGTAGGGCTCCGGGACAGGGATCTTACGAGCAGTACTTC. It translates to CASRAPGQGSYEQYF. Complete variable domain (other parts from reference TRBV19 and TRBJ2-7): DGGITQSPKYLFRKEGQNVTLSCEQNLNHDAMYWYRQDPGQGLRLIYYSQIVNDFQKGDIAEGYSVSREKKESFPLTVTSAQKNPTAFYLCASRAPGQGSYEQYFGPGTRLTVT.

The chain is built from TRBV30 and TRBJ2-7; 9 bases are shared with TRBD1. After removal of 2 bases from V and 0 bases from J, the junction contained 5 bases not matched to a gene. CDR1 is GTSNPN, CDR2 SVGIG, per germline (reference sequence). The CDR3 length is 15 residues. As DNA, the CDR3 is TGTGCCTGGAGTTTAGGACAGGGGTCCTCCTACGAGCAGTACTTC. Its protein product is CAWSLGQGSSYEQYF.

The rearrangement joins TRBV6-5 to TRBJ1-5; 7 nucleotides match TRBD1. The CDR3 contains 14 residues. Germline lookup yields CDR1 MNHEY and CDR2 SVGAGI. The V gene end was trimmed by 6 bases and the J gene end by 7 bases; junction bases not matched to a gene: 9. The CDR3 coding sequence is TGTGCCAGCAGCCGCGGACAGGAGTCACAGCCCCAGCATTTT. Translation gives CASSRGQESQPQHF.

The CDR3 nucleotides are TGTGCCTGGACTAGCGGGGGGGCCGGGTATGATGAGCAGTTCTTC. It yields the protein CAWTSGGAGYDEQFF. The V gene is TRBV30, the J gene TRBJ2-1, with 12 bases matching TRBD2. Looked up from germline, CDR1 is GTSNPN and CDR2 is SVGIG (reference sequence). Trimming took 4 bases from V and 8 from J; bases not matched to a gene: 9. This CDR3 has 15 amino acids.

The V and J genes are TRBV7-9 and TRBJ1-2, with no clear D. This CDR3 comprises 14 residues. Germline lookup yields CDR1 SEHNR and CDR2 FQNEAQ (reference sequence). V dropped 0 bases and J dropped 6 bases, with 11 bases sitting between them. This CDR3 reads CASSLARWKDGYTF. The CDR3 DNA reads TGTGCCAGCAGCTTAGCGAGATGGAAGGATGGCTACACCTTC.

A word on this clone: One junction end does not reproduce the germline sequence, and a read error may be involved. Here the CDR3 reads CASSPGRMNTEAFF. For the CDR3, the DNA is TGCGCCAGCAGCCCAGGACGGATGAATACTGAAGCTTTCTTT. The rearrangement joins TRBV5-1 to TRBJ1-1; the D is unclear. Germline CDR1 reads SGHRS; CDR2 reads YFSETQ. The CDR3 sequence is 14 residues long.

This chain links TRBV7-8 with TRBJ2-7; D is possibly TRBD2 (5 bases). This CDR3 region has 14 residues. Germline V gene sequence: CDR1 SGHVS, CDR2 FQNEAQ. Trimming left V 1 base short and J 4 bases short, with 11 bases between. The CDR3 region has the DNA TGTGCCAGCAGCTTAGGAGGAGGCGGATACGAGCAGTACTTC. Translation gives CASSLGGGGYEQYF.

V is TRBV5-1 and J is TRBJ2-3, with 10 bases identical to TRBD1. V lost 0 bases, J lost 2 bases, and 3 bases stayed unmatched. The CDR3 is 16 amino acids. The germline V gene encodes CDR1 SGHRS and CDR2 YFSETQ. This CDR3 is CASSLGDRGHTDTQYF. In DNA, the CDR3 is TGCGCCAGCAGCTTGGGGGACAGGGGACACACAGATACGCAGTATTTT.

The CDR3 nucleotides read TGTGCCAGCAGTTACGCTAGCCTCTCTGGGGCCAACGTCCTGACTTTC. This gives the protein CASSYASLSGANVLTF. The rearrangement links TRBV6-6 to TRBJ2-6, with D possibly matching TRBD2 (5 bases). V was shortened by 2 bases and J by 0 bases, with 8 bases between the two germline ends. This CDR3 has 16 residues. Germline CDR1 reads MNHNY; CDR2 reads SVGAGI (reference sequence).

About this clone itself: One junction end disagrees with the germline gene, perhaps due to a read error. The rearrangement uses TRBV7-7 and TRBJ2-5, with a weak D call TRBD1 (5 bases). Germline V gene sequence: CDR1 SSHAT, CDR2 FNYEAQ (reference sequence). This CDR3 region has 15 residues. The CDR3: CASSLGKGIQETQYF. The CDR3 DNA follows: TGTGCTAGCAGCTTAGGAAAGGGGATTCAAGAGACCCAGTACTTC.

The CDR3 DNA sequence: TGCGCCAGCAGCCAAGATCCGGGGCTCCCCTACGAGCAGTACTTC. It yields the protein CASSQDPGLPYEQYF. The chain uses TRBV4-1 and TRBJ2-7; D is possibly TRBD1 or TRBD2 (5 bases each). The germline V gene has CDR1 MGHRA and CDR2 YSYEKL. Trimming left V 0 bases short and J 2 bases short, with 11 bases between. The CDR3 is 15 amino acids.

This clone has a single count. CDR3 region: CASSPLRGYEQYF. CDR3 DNA sequence: TGTGCCAGCAGCCCCCTCAGAGGCTACGAGCAGTACTTC. The chain joins TRBV7-9 to TRBJ2-7; D is uncertain. Trimming took off 5 bases at V and 3 bases at J, with 11 bases between the two ends. This CDR3 spans 13 amino acids. The germline V gene has CDR1 SEHNR and CDR2 FQNEAQ (reference sequence).

The J gene is TRBJ2-1, the V gene TRBV5-1; no clear D. CDR3 length: 15 amino acids. Trimming shortened V by 4 bases and J by 4 bases, and 15 bases separated the two germline ends. Per germline, CDR1 SGHRS and CDR2 YFSETQ. In nucleotides, the CDR3 is TGCGCCAGCAGCCTAGGGCGGATTAGTTACAATGAGCAGTTCTTC. It yields the protein CASSLGRISYNEQFF.

This rearrangement joins TRBV10-3 to TRBJ1-5, with D maybe TRBD1 (6 bases). V was clipped by 7 bases and J by 5 bases, with 12 bases between them. There are 13 residues in the CDR3. The germline gives CDR1 ENHRY, CDR2 SYGVKD. For the CDR3, the DNA is TGTGCCATCACCAAAGGGGGGGATCAGCCCCAGCATTTT. Protein sequence: CAITKGGDQPQHF.

V is TRBV6-5 and J is TRBJ1-2; D possibly corresponds to TRBD1 (5 bases). Germline CDR1 is MNHEY and CDR2 is SVGAGI. V lost 6 bases and J 8 bases, leaving 22 bases between the germline ends. This CDR3 contains 15 residues. The CDR3 loop reads CASSPYRTPGAGYTF. The CDR3 DNA follows: TGTGCCAGCAGCCCCTACAGGACTCCCGGCGCGGGCTACACCTTC.

V and J are TRBV28 and TRBJ1-3; TRBD1 might be the D (6 bases). With 4 bases removed from V and 0 bases from J, the gap between germline ends came to 28 bases. This CDR3 region has 21 residues. Germline-derived CDR1 and CDR2 are MDHEN and SYDVKM. Here the CDR3 DNA reads TGTGCCAGCAGTTCAGTACGGGGACAACTAATGAAATCTGACTCTGGAAACACCATATATTTT. It translates to CASSSVRGQLMKSDSGNTIYF. The complete variable domain, with remaining parts taken from reference TRBV28 and TRBJ1-3, reads DVKVTQSSRYLVKRTGEKVFLECVQDMDHENMFWYRQDPGLGLRLIYFSYDVKMKEKGDIPEGYSVSREKKERFSLILESASTNQTSMYLCASSSVRGQLMKSDSGNTIYFGEGSWLTVV.

The chain combines TRBV18 with TRBJ1-3; the D gene is possibly TRBD1 (5 bases). Deletions cut 3 bases from V and 0 bases from J, with 12 bases between. The CDR3 loop spans 16 amino acids. CDR1 KGHSH and CDR2 LQKENI come from the germline V gene. The CDR3 loop is CASSPMDTSSGNTIYF. In DNA, the CDR3 is TGTGCCAGCTCACCTATGGACACTTCCTCTGGAAACACCATATATTTT.

This chain links TRBV30 with TRBJ2-2; 12 positions agree with TRBD2. After removal of 7 bases from V and 4 bases from J, the junction contained 10 bases not matched to a gene. Germline loops: CDR1 GTSNPN, CDR2 SVGIG (reference sequence). CDR3 length: 16 residues. CDR3 DNA sequence: TGTGCCTTATTACTAGCGGGGGGCAGTCGCACCGGGGAGCTGTTTTTT. Encoded protein: CALLLAGGSRTGELFF.

V and J are TRBV6-1 and TRBJ2-2; tentative D call: TRBD2 (6 bases). The CDR3 runs 12 residues. The germline V gene encodes CDR1 MNHNS and CDR2 SASEGT. Trimming pared 6 bases from V and 7 bases from J, leaving 9 bases between. CDR3 in amino acids: CASRSGDGELFF. CDR3 in DNA: TGTGCCAGCAGATCGGGGGACGGGGAGCTGTTTTTT.